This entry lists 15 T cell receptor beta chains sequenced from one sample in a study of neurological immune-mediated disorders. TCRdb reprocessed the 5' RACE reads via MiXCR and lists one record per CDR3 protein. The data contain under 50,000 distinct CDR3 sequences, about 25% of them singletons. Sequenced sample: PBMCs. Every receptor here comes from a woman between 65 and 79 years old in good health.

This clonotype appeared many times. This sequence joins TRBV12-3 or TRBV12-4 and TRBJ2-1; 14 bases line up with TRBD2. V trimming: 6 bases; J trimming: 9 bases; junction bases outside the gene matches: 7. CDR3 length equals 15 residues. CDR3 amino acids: CASRPGLAGAGEQFF. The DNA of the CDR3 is TGTGCCAGCAGACCGGGACTAGCGGGAGCCGGTGAGCAGTTCTTC.

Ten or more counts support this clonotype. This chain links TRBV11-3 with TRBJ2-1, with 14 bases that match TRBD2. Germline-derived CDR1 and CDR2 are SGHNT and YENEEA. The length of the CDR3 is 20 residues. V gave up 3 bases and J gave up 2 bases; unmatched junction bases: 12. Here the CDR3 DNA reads TGTGCCAGCAGCTTGAGACCCGGGACTAGCGGGAGAGGGACCTACAATGAGCAGTTCTTC. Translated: CASSLRPGTSGRGTYNEQFF.

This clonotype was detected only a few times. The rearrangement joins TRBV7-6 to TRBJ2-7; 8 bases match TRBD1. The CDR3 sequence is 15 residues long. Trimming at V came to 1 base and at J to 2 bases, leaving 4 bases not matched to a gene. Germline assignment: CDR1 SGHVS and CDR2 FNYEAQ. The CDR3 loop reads CASSLGTGYPYEQYF. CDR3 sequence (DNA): TGTGCCAGCAGCTTAGGGACAGGGTACCCCTACGAGCAGTACTTC. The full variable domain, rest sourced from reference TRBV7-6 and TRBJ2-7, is GAGVSQSPRYKVTKRGQDVALRCDPISGHVSLYWYRQALGQGPEFLTYFNYEAQQDKSGLPNDRFSAERPEGSISTLTIQRTEQRDSAMYRCASSLGTGYPYEQYFGPGTRLTVT.

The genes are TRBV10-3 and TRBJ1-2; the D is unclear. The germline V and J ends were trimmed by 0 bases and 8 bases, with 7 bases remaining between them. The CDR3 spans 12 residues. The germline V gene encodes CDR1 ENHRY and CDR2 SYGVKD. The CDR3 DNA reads TGTGCCATCAGTGAGTCGACGTGGGGCTACACCTTC. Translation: CAISESTWGYTF.

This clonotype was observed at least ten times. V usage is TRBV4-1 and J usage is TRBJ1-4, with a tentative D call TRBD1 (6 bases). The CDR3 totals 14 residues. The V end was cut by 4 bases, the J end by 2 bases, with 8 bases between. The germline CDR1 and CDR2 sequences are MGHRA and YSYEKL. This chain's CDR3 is CASSRQVTNEKLFF. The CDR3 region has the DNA TGCGCCAGCAGCCGACAGGTGACTAATGAAAAACTGTTTTTT.

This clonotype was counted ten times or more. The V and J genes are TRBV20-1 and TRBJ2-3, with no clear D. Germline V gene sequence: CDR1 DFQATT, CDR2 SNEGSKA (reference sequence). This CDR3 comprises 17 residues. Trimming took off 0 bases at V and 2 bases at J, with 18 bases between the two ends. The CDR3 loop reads CSARDPILRTPTDTQYF. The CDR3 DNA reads TGCAGTGCTAGAGATCCCATACTCCGTACTCCCACAGATACGCAGTATTTT.

CDR3 DNA sequence: TGTGCCAGCTCACGGGCCGGGCAAGAGACCCAGTACTTC. Translation: CASSRAGQETQYF. This chain uses TRBV18 with TRBJ2-5; no firm D call. V dropped 4 bases and J dropped 2 bases, with 8 bases sitting between them. The CDR3 contains 13 residues. The V gene's germline CDR1 is KGHSH and CDR2 LQKENI. Using reference TRBV18 and TRBJ2-5 for the parts outside the CDR3, the full variable domain is NAGVMQNPRHLVRRRGQEARLRCSPMKGHSHVYWYRQLPEEGLKFMVYLQKENIIDESGMPKERFSAEFPKEGPSILRIQQVVRGDSAAYFCASSRAGQETQYFGPGTRLLVL.

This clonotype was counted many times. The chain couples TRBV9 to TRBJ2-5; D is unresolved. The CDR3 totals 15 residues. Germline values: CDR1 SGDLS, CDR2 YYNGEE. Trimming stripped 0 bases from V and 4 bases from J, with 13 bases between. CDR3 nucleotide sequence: TGTGCCAGCAGCGTAGTAGGTTATTCCGGAGAGACCCAGTACTTC. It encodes CASSVVGYSGETQYF.

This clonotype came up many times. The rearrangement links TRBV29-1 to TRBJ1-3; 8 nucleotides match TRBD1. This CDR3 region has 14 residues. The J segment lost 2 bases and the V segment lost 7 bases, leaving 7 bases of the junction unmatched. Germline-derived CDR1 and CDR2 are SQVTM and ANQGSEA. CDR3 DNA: TGCAGCGCCAACTCGGACAGGGCTGGAAACACCATATATTTT. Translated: CSANSDRAGNTIYF. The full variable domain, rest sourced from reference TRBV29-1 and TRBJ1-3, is SAVISQKPSRDICQRGTSLTIQCQVDSQVTMMFWYRQQPGQSLTLIATANQGSEATYESGFVIDKFPISRPNLTFSTLTVSNMSPEDSSIYLCSANSDRAGNTIYFGEGSWLTVV.

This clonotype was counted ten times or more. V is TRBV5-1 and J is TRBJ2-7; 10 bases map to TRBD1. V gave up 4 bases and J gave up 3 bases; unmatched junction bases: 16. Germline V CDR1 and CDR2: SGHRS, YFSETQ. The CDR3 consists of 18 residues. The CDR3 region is CASSGRQGASFVRYEQYF. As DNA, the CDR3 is TGCGCCAGCAGCGGGAGACAGGGGGCCTCTTTCGTCCGCTACGAGCAGTACTTC.

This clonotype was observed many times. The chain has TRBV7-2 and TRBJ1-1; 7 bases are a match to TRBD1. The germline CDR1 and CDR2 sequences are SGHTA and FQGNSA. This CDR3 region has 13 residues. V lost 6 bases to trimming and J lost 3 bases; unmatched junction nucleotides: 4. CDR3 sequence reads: CASRVTGDTEAFF. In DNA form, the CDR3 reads TGTGCCAGCAGGGTAACAGGGGACACTGAAGCTTTCTTT.

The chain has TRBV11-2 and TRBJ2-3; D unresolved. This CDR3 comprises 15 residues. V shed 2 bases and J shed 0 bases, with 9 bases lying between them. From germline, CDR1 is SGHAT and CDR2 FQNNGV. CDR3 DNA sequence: TGTGCCAGCAGCTTATCGCCTACCAGCACAGATACGCAGTATTTT. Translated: CASSLSPTSTDTQYF.

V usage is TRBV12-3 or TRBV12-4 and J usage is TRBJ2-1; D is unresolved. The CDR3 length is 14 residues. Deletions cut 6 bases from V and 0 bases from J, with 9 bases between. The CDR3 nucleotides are TGTGCCAGCAGCAGAGCGAGCTCCTACAATGAGCAGTTCTTC. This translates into CASSRASSYNEQFF.

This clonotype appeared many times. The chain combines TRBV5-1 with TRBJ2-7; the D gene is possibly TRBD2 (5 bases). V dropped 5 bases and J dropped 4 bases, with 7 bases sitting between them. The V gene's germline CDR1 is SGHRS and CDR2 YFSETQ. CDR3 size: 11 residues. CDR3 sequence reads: CASRSGYEQYF. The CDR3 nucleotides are TGCGCCAGCAGGAGCGGTTACGAGCAGTACTTC.

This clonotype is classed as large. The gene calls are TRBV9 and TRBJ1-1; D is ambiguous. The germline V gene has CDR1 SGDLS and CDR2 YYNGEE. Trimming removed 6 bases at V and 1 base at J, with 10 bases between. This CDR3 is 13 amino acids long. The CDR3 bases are TGTGCCAGCAAAGGTCTGGAGAACACTGAAGCTTTCTTT. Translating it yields CASKGLENTEAFF.